This entry is about one T cell receptor (beta chain). Residents of about 25 US areas, aged roughly 18 to 95 years, made up the participants. Grouping used clinical history reported by participants in a survey and questionnaire. Recovery meant two consecutive negative NP/OP PCR tests, professional clearance, or resolved symptoms. This entry is derived from a study of blood T cell repertoires in COVID-19. The CDR3 runs to 17 residues. Looked up from germline, CDR1 is MGHDK and CDR2 is SYGVNS. V was pared by 2 bases and J by 3 bases, with 20 bases between. Original handling: Nucleated cell number was recorded as an estimate derived from reference gene primer amplification. TCRdb keeps only in-frame clones here, not all; method: immunoSEQ multiplex PCR. That table furnishes V, J and clone size, whereas the DNA furnished D and trimming. The profile covers 350,000 to 450,000 clones, with just under 90% appearing a single time and 1.7% taken by the ten largest.

The chain employs TRBV25-1 and TRBJ2-7; the D gene is possibly TRBD2 (7 bases). The receptor was isolated from a woman in her 30s who had recovered from COVID-19. Sequenced: PBMCs or T cells enriched from blood (not recorded which). In DNA form, the CDR3 reads TGTGCCAGCAGTGAAGGGGAGGGACAACCGAGGATCTACGAGCAGTACTTC. Translated, it gives CASSEGEGQPRIYEQYF.